This note documents a single T cell receptor beta chain sequence. This sample was taken from a study of blood T cell repertoires in COVID-19. Using immunoSEQ multiplex PCR, the repertoire was profiled, and TCRdb retains in-frame clones only, with some absent. Of under 80,000 clones in the sample, almost 85% were seen once. The length of the CDR3 is 15 residues. The V segment lost 2 bases and the J segment 4 bases; nucleotides outside the gene matches: 7. Germline lookup yields CDR1 MDHEN and CDR2 SYDVKM. The chain couples TRBV28 to TRBJ1-2, with 7 positions matching TRBD1. Sequenced input: peripheral blood. The source of this sequence is a man in his forties or fifties with acute or convalescent COVID-19. The CDR3 protein is CASSLARGRLYGYTF. CDR3 nucleotide sequence: TGTGCCAGCAGTTTAGCAAGGGGGCGGCTCTATGGCTACACCTTC.